This entry concerns a single T cell receptor (beta chain). The antigen is not known. V was clipped by 4 bases and J by 7 bases, with 8 bases between them. The CDR3 has 11 residues. CDR1 is SEHNR and CDR2 is FQNEAQ in the germline V gene (reference sequence). The record originates from a study of PD-1 blockade in classical Hodgkin lymphoma. Study-wide findings and caveats: There remain no defined causes for the repertoire differences, which possibly reflect disease activity or prior therapy. Compared with healthy donors, newly diagnosed patients reportedly showed lower baseline TCR diversity.

Clones were read by immunoSEQ multiplex PCR, and TCRdb kept only the in-frame ones, dropping some. The sample lists about 100,000 clones; around 89% were seen once. Each patient's relapse followed autologous stem cell transplantation, and brentuximab vedotin exposure varied. The sequence was obtained from a human donor with classical Hodgkin lymphoma. Sequences were derived from peripheral blood mononuclear cells (PBMCs), sampled before the second cycle of nivolumab. The V and J genes are TRBV7-9 and TRBJ2-7; unclear D gene. The CDR3 nucleotides read TGTGCCAGCAGCTACGCTTGGGAGCAGTACTTC. Translation gives CASSYAWEQYF. Variable domain in full (rest from reference TRBV7-9 and TRBJ2-7): DTGVSQNPRHKITKRGQNVTFRCDPISEHNRLYWYRQTLGQGPEFLTYFQNEAQLEKSRLLSDRFSAERPKGSFSTLEIQRTEQGDSAMYLCASSYAWEQYFGPGTRLTVT.